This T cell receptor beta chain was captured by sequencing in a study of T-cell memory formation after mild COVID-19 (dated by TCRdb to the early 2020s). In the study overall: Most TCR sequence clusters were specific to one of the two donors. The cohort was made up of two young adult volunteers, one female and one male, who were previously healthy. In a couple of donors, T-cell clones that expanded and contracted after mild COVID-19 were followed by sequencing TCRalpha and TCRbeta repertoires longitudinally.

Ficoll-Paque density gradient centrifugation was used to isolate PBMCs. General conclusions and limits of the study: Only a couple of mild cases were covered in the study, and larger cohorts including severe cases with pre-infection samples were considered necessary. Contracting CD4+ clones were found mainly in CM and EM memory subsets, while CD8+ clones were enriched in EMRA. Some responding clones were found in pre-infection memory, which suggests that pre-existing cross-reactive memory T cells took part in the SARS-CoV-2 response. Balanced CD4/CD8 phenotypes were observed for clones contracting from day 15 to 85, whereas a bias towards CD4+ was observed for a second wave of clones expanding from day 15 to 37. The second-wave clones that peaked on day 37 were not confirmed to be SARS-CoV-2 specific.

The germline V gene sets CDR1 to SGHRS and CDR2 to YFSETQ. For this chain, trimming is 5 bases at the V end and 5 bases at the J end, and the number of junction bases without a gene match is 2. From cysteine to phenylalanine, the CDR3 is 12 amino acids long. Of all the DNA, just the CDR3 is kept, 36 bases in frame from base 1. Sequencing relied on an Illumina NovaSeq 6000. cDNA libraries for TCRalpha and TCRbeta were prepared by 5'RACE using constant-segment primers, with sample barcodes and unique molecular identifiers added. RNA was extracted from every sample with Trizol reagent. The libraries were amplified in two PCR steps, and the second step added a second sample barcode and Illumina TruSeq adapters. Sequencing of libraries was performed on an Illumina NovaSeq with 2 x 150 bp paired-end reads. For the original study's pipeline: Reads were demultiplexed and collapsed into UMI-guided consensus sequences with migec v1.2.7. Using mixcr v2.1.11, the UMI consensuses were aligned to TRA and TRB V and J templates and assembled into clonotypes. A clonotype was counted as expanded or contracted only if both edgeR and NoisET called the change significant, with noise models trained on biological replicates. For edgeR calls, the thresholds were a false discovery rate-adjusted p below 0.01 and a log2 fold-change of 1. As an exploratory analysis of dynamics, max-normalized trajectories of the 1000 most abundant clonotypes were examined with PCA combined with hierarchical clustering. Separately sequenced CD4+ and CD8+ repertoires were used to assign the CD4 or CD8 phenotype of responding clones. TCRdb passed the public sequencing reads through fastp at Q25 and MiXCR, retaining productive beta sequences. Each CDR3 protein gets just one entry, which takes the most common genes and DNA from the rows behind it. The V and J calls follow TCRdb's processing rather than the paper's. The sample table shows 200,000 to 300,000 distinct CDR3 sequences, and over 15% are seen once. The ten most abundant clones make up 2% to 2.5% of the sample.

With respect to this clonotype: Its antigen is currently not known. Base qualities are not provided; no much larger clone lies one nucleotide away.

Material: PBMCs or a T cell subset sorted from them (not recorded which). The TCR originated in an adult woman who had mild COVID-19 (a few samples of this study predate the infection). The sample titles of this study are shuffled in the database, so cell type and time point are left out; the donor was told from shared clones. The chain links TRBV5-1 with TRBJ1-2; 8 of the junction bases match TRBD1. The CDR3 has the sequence CASRGQAYGYTF. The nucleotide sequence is TGCGCCAGCAGGGGACAGGCGTATGGCTACACCTTC.